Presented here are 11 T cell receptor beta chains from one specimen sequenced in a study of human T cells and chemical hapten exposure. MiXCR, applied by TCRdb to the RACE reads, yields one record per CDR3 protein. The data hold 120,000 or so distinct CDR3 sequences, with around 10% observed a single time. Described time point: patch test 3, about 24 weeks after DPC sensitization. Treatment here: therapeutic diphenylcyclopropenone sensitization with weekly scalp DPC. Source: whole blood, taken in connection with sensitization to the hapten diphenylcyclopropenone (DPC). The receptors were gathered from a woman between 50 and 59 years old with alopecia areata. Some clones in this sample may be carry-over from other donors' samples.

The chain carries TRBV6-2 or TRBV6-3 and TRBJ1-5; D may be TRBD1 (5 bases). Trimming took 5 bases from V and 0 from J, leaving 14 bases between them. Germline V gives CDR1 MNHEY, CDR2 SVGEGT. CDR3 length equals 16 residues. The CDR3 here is CASSTITGVSNQPQHF. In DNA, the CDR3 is TGTGCCAGCAGTACAATTACAGGAGTTAGCAATCAGCCCCAGCATTTT.

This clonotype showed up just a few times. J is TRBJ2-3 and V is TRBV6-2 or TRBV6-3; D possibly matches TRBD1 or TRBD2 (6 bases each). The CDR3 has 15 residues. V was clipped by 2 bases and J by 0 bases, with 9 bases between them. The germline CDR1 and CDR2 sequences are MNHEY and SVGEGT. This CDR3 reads CASSYRGPSTDTQYF. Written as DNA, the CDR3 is TGTGCCAGCAGTTACCGGGGGCCTAGCACAGATACGCAGTATTTT.

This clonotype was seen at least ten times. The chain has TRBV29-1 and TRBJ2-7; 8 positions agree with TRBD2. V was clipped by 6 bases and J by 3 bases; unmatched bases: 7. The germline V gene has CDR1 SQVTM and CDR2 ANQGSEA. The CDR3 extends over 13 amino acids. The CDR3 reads CSVTGTRSYEQYF. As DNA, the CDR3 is TGCAGCGTGACCGGGACTAGAAGCTACGAGCAGTACTTC.

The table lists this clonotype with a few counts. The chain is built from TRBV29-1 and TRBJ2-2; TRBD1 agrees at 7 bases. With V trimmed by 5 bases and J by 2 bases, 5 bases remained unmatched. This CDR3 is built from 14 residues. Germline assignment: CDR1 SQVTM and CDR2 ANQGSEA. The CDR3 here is CSVFRQGNTGELFF. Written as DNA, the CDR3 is TGCAGCGTTTTCAGACAGGGTAACACCGGGGAGCTGTTTTTT.

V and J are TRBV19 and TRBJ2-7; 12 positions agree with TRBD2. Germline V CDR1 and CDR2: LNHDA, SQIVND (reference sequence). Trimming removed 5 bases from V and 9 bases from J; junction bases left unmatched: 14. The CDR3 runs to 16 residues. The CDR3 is CASSSSGLAGYVWQYF. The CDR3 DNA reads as TGTGCCAGTAGTTCCTCCGGACTAGCGGGATACGTGTGGCAGTACTTC.

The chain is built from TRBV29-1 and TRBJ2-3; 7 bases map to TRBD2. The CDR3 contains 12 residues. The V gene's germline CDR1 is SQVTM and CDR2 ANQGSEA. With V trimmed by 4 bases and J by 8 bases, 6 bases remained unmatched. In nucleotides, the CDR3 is TGCAGCGTTGTGGGGAGGGCAGGTACGCAGTATTTT. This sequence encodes CSVVGRAGTQYF.

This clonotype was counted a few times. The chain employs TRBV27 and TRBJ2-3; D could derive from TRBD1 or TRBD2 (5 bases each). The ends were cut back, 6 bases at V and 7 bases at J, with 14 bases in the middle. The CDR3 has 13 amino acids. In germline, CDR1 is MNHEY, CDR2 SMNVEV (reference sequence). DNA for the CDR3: TGTGCCAGCAGACGGGACCCCTGGAATACGCAGTATTTT. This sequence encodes CASRRDPWNTQYF.

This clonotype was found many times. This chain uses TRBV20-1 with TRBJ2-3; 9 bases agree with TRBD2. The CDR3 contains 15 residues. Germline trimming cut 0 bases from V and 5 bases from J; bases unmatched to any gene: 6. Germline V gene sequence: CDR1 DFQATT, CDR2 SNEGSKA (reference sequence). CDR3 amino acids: CSARDRSGRQDTQYF. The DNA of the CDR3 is TGCAGTGCTAGAGATCGGAGCGGGAGGCAAGATACGCAGTATTTT.

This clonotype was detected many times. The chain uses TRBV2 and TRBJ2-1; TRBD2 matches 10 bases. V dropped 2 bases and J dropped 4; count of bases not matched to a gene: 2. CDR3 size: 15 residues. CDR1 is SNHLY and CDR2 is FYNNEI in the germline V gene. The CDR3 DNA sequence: TGTGCCAGCAGTGAAATAGCGGGAGGATACAATGAGCAGTTCTTC. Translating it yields CASSEIAGGYNEQFF.

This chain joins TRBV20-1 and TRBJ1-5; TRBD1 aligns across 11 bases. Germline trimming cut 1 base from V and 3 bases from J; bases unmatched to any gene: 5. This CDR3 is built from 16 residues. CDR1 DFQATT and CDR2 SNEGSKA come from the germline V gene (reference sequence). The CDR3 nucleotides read TGCAGTGCTAGAGCCGGGACAGGGGGTTCCAATCAGCCCCAGCATTTT. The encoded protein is CSARAGTGGSNQPQHF.

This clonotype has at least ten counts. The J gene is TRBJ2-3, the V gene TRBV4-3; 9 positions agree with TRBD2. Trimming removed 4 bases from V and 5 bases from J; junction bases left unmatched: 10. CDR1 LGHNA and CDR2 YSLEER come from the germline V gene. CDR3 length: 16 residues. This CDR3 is CASSPRSGLAIDTQYF. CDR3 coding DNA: TGCGCCAGCAGCCCCAGGTCTGGACTAGCGATAGATACGCAGTATTTT.